Below are 9 T cell receptor beta chains sequenced from a single sample in a study of beta chain features in type 1 diabetes listed by TCRdb under 2018. Their recognized antigens are unknown. Libraries were prepared through the immunoSEQ multiplex PCR assay. All of the isolated RNA was reverse transcribed with the High Capacity cDNA Reverse Transcription Kit, so expressed TCRB transcripts were sequenced. This immuneACCESS table, as held by TCRdb, lists in-frame sequences with V and J called but not all clones. Of the missing ones, under half trace to an unresolved V gene in checked studies; the others have no known cause. This sample has a few hundred thousand clones in its table, and roughly a tenth of those were observed once. The leading ten clones occupy about 0.64% of the sample. Results the study describes overall, beyond this receptor: A moderate but significant shortening of TCRB CDR3 length was observed in type 1 diabetes patients in all four CD4+ subsets.

The sample taken for sequencing was central memory CD4+ T cells from blood. Every receptor here comes from a man aged 30 to 45 with type 1 diabetes.

The CDR3 region has the DNA TGTGCCAGCAGCTTGGGGGGGCGCGACGAGCAGTACTTC. It is translated as CASSLGGRDEQYF. V is TRBV7-2 and J is TRBJ2-7, with a weak D call TRBD2 (7 bases). Germline CDR1 and CDR2: SGHTA and FQGNSA. Trimming removed 3 bases from V and 5 bases from J, with 11 bases in between. CDR3 length equals 13 residues.

This clone was seen more than once but under ten times. This rearrangement joins TRBV2 to TRBJ2-1, with TRBD2 matching over 11 bases. The CDR3 covers 13 residues. J gave up 10 bases and V 4 bases, and 3 bases lay outside the gene matches. CDR1 SNHLY and CDR2 FYNNEI come from the germline V gene. CDR3 in amino acids: CASSVGLADEQFF. The DNA for the CDR3 is TGTGCCAGCAGTGTGGGACTAGCGGACGAGCAGTTCTTC.

This clone was seen at least ten times. This rearrangement joins TRBV6-6 to TRBJ1-4, with TRBD1 matching over 9 bases. The CDR3 contains 14 residues. Per germline, CDR1 MNHNY and CDR2 SVGAGI (reference sequence). The trim removed 4 bases at V and 8 bases at J, leaving 5 bases unmatched. The CDR3 here is CASSSGTGREKLFF. The CDR3 nucleotides are TGTGCCAGCAGTTCCGGGACAGGGCGCGAAAAACTGTTTTTT.

This clone has a handful of counts. The rearrangement joins TRBV4-3 to TRBJ2-5, with 14 bases that match TRBD2. The CDR3 has 16 residues. With 3 bases clipped from V and 2 bases from J, the junction kept 2 bases outside the gene matches. CDR1 is LGHNA and CDR2 is YSLEER in the germline V gene. The CDR3 spells CASSQRLAGGQETQYF. The CDR3, as DNA: TGCGCCAGCAGCCAGCGACTAGCGGGAGGGCAAGAGACCCAGTACTTC.

This clone came up many times. V is TRBV7-9 and J is TRBJ2-6; maybe TRBD1 (6 bases). The CDR3 covers 17 residues. Germline CDR1 and CDR2: SEHNR and FQNEAQ (reference sequence). Trimming shortened V by 5 bases and J by 4 bases, and 18 bases separated the two germline ends. DNA of the CDR3: TGTGCCAGCAGCCCTAGGGGGTCCCGACCCGGGGCCAACGTCCTGACTTTC. Residues: CASSPRGSRPGANVLTF.

This clone has ten or more counts. The genes are TRBV7-2 and TRBJ2-7, with D possibly matching TRBD2 (5 bases). Germline assignment: CDR1 SGHTA and CDR2 FQGNSA. With 5 bases removed from V and 4 bases from J, the gap between germline ends came to 12 bases. The CDR3 consists of 13 residues. The CDR3 here is CASSRDNMYEQYF. CDR3 bases: TGTGCCAGCAGCCGGGATAATATGTACGAGCAGTACTTC. The full variable domain, in which reference TRBV7-2 and TRBJ2-7 provide the parts outside the CDR3, is GAGVSQSPSNKVTEKGKDVELRCDPISGHTALYWYRQSLGQGLEFLIYFQGNSAPDKSGLPSDRFSAERTGGSVSTLTIQRTQQEDSAVYLCASSRDNMYEQYFGPGTRLTVT.

CDR3 in DNA: TGTGCCAGCAGCCCCAAGGGCCCCGGGGCCCAAGAGACCCAGTACTTC. Protein: CASSPKGPGAQETQYF. The rearrangement uses TRBV4-2 and TRBJ2-5; possibly TRBD1 or TRBD2 for D (5 bases each). Trimming stripped 4 bases from V and 1 base from J, with 16 bases between. The length of the CDR3 is 16 residues. CDR1 and CDR2 from the germline V gene are LGHNA and YNFKEQ.

This clone was picked up a small number of times. At one end the junction does not follow the germline gene, possibly because of a read error. The chain links TRBV6-6 to TRBJ2-2; D not resolved. CDR1 MNHNY and CDR2 SVGAGI come from the germline V gene (reference sequence). CDR3 length: 14 residues. CDR3 sequence reads: CASRSIPKTGELFF. The CDR3 bases are TGTGCCAGCCGTAGCATTCCGAAGACCGGGGAGCTGTTTTTT.

This clone was observed a handful of times. This chain uses TRBV2 with TRBJ2-3, with D unclear. This CDR3 has 14 residues. Germline lookup yields CDR1 SNHLY and CDR2 FYNNEI. V lost 1 base, J lost 0 bases, and 5 bases lay in between. The CDR3 DNA reads as TGTGCCAGCAGTGAAGGGAGTAGCACAGATACGCAGTATTTT. It translates to CASSEGSSTDTQYF.